The 6 T cell receptor beta chains below all came from one sample that was sequenced in a study of blood T cell repertoires in COVID-19. Assay: immunoSEQ multiplex PCR; the TCRdb copy retains only in-frame clones and omits some. The data show hundreds of thousands of clones, roughly 88% seen once. Sequencing was done on a sample of PBMCs or T cells enriched from blood (not recorded which). The origin of the receptors is a woman aged 25 to 39 who had recovered from COVID-19.

The V call is TRBV7-3, the J call TRBJ1-1; D gene unclear. This CDR3 spans 13 amino acids. V lost 1 base, J lost 4 bases, and 7 bases lay in between. The germline V gene encodes CDR1 SGHTA and CDR2 FQGTGA. The CDR3 DNA follows: TGTGCCAGCAGCTTAAGGCGGGTCACTGAAGCTTTCTTT. Translating gives CASSLRRVTEAFF.

The chain joins TRBV5-8 to TRBJ2-1; TRBD1 matches at 7 bases. The V gene end was trimmed by 0 bases and the J gene end by 4 bases; junction bases not matched to a gene: 4. From germline, CDR1 is SGHTS and CDR2 YDEGEE. CDR3 length: 15 amino acids. For the CDR3, the DNA is TGTGCCAGCAGCTTGGCCCGGACAGGTTACAATGAGCAGTTCTTC. Translated: CASSLARTGYNEQFF.

The CDR3 protein is CASSSRTGCGNTIYF. The CDR3 bases are TGTGCCAGCAGCTCAAGGACAGGGTGCGGAAACACCATATATTTT. V is TRBV7-3 and J is TRBJ1-3, with 8 bases lining up with TRBD1. Germline V CDR1 and CDR2: SGHTA, FQGTGA. V shed 4 bases and J 4 bases; nucleotides not matched to a gene: 6. The CDR3 consists of 15 residues. Full variable domain (outside the CDR3, taken from reference TRBV7-3 and TRBJ1-3): GAGVSQTPSNKVTEKGKYVELRCDPISGHTALYWYRQSLGQGPEFLIYFQGTGAADDSGLPNDRFFAVRPEGSVSTLKIQRTERGDSAVYLCASSSRTGCGNTIYFGEGSWLTVV.

This clone was seen only once. This chain joins TRBV6-5 and TRBJ1-2; maybe TRBD1 (5 bases). The CDR3 runs to 15 residues. V was clipped by 6 bases and J by 3 bases, with 17 bases between them. Germline values: CDR1 MNHEY, CDR2 SVGAGI. In DNA, the CDR3 is TGTGCCAGCAGGACCAGGGCCCCGGGGGACTATGGCTACACCTTC. Its translation is CASRTRAPGDYGYTF.

V and J are TRBV14 and TRBJ1-4, with 7 nucleotides matching TRBD1. V lost 0 bases to trimming and J lost 0 bases; unmatched junction nucleotides: 7. The CDR3 has 18 amino acids. The V gene's germline CDR1 is SGHDN and CDR2 FVKESK. CDR3 in DNA: TGTGCCAGCAGCCAAGATATCTCAGGGGGAGCAACTAATGAAAAACTGTTTTTT. Its protein product is CASSQDISGGATNEKLFF.

This chain joins TRBV27 and TRBJ2-5; a possible D gene is TRBD2 (5 bases). CDR1 and CDR2 from the germline V gene are MNHEY and SMNVEV (reference sequence). Trimming removed 0 bases at V and 3 bases at J, with 14 bases between. The CDR3 runs 16 residues. This CDR3 is CASSLSPGLPKETQYF. CDR3 nucleotide sequence: TGTGCCAGCAGTTTATCTCCGGGATTGCCTAAAGAGACCCAGTACTTC.